A single sample is the source of the 31 T cell receptor beta chains below, sequenced in a study of tissue T cells after allogeneic stem cell transplantation. Steroid-refractory graft-versus-host disease after allogeneic hematopoietic cell transplant qualified adults for prospective research-autopsy enrollment. Produced via immunoSEQ multiplex PCR; TCRdb's table is partial and in-frame only. Of roughly 4,300 clones in the sample, around 80% were seen once. The starting material was esophageal tissue, obtained at autopsy. These TCRs come from a male patient older than 55 with steroid-refractory graft-versus-host disease after an allogeneic stem cell transplant. Certain T cells may be donor cells from the graft.

The V gene is TRBV27, the J gene TRBJ2-7, with a possible D match to TRBD1 (6 bases). CDR3 length: 16 residues. Germline CDR1 MNHEY, CDR2 SMNVEV (reference sequence). The ends were cut back, 1 base at V and 2 bases at J, with 15 bases in the middle. The CDR3 nucleotides read TGTGCCAGCAGTTTATTCGGTTCGCAGGGGACCTACGAGCAGTACTTC. This encodes CASSLFGSQGTYEQYF.

This clone appeared once. V gene TRBV6-5 combines with J gene TRBJ2-7; the match to TRBD2 covers 7 bases. In germline, CDR1 is MNHEY, CDR2 SVGAGI. Trimming at V came to 0 bases and at J to 2 bases, leaving 4 bases not matched to a gene. This CDR3 is 15 amino acids long. CDR3 residues: CASSYSGTIAYEQYF. The CDR3 region has the DNA TGTGCCAGCAGTTACTCCGGGACTATCGCCTACGAGCAGTACTTC.

The V gene is TRBV19, the J gene TRBJ1-5, with D unclear. Germline-derived CDR1 and CDR2 are LNHDA and SQIVND (reference sequence). The V end was cut by 6 bases, the J end by 5 bases, with 11 bases between. The CDR3 is made up of 13 amino acids. In DNA, the CDR3 is TGTGCCAGTAGCATGGAATTACATCAGCCCCAGCATTTT. Translated, it gives CASSMELHQPQHF. The variable domain in full, with the rest retrieved from reference TRBV19 and TRBJ1-5, is DGGITQSPKYLFRKEGQNVTLSCEQNLNHDAMYWYRQDPGQGLRLIYYSQIVNDFQKGDIAEGYSVSREKKESFPLTVTSAQKNPTAFYLCASSMELHQPQHFGDGTRLSIL.

The V and J genes are TRBV27 and TRBJ2-3, with TRBD2 identical over 12 bases. CDR3 length equals 16 residues. With V trimmed by 6 bases and J by 5 bases, 9 bases remained unmatched. The germline CDR1 and CDR2 sequences are MNHEY and SMNVEV (reference sequence). CDR3 bases: TGTGCCAGCAGCCCACTAGCGGGGGGTCTGAAAGATACGCAGTATTTT. It codes for CASSPLAGGLKDTQYF.

V gene TRBV24-1 combines with J gene TRBJ2-2, with D possibly TRBD1 on 5 matching bases. The V end was cut by 4 bases, the J end by 6 bases, with 8 bases between. Per germline, CDR1 KGHDR and CDR2 SFDVKD. The CDR3 is 13 residues long. The CDR3 spells CATSEQGAGELFF. The CDR3 DNA reads TGTGCCACCAGTGAGCAGGGTGCCGGGGAGCTGTTTTTT.

The chain recombines TRBV3-1 (or the pseudogene TRBV3-2) with TRBJ1-2, with D unclear. CDR1 and CDR2 (germline): LGHDT, YNNKEL (reference sequence). This CDR3 region has 12 residues. V was clipped by 0 bases and J by 2 bases, with 1 base between them. CDR3 region: CASSQENYGYTF. The CDR3 bases are TGTGCCAGCAGCCAAGAGAACTATGGCTACACCTTC.

V usage is TRBV4-3 and J usage is TRBJ2-7; D is uncertain. This CDR3 has 15 amino acids. Per the germline V gene, CDR1 is LGHNA and CDR2 is YSLEER. Trimming removed 0 bases at V and 2 bases at J, with 11 bases between. The CDR3 sequence: CASSQDRPGPYEQYF. The DNA of the CDR3 is TGCGCCAGCAGCCAAGATCGCCCCGGACCCTACGAGCAGTACTTC.

The V call is TRBV7-9, the J call TRBJ2-1; D not resolved. CDR3 length equals 14 residues. Germline assignment: CDR1 SEHNR and CDR2 FQNEAQ (reference sequence). V lost 4 bases and J lost 9, with 16 bases in between. Written as DNA, the CDR3 is TGTGCCAGCAGCTCCCCGGGCTCTACAATTGAGCAGTTCTTC. This codes for CASSSPGSTIEQFF.

The chain combines TRBV2 with TRBJ2-7, with 7 bases lining up with TRBD1. V dropped 4 bases and J dropped 4; count of bases not matched to a gene: 10. Per germline, CDR1 SNHLY and CDR2 FYNNEI. The CDR3 consists of 15 residues. In nucleotides, the CDR3 is TGTGCCAGCAGTGGAAACCGGGACAGACCTTACGAGCAGTACTTC. It encodes CASSGNRDRPYEQYF.

The J gene is TRBJ2-5, the V gene TRBV5-4; TRBD2 agrees at 7 bases. J was trimmed by 5 bases and V by 0 bases; bases with no gene match: 4. The germline gives CDR1 SGHNT, CDR2 YYREEE (reference sequence). This CDR3 spans 14 amino acids. CDR3 in amino acids: CASSLAGGPETQYF. The DNA of the CDR3 is TGTGCCAGCAGCTTGGCGGGGGGTCCCGAGACCCAGTACTTC.

This sequence joins TRBV6-1 and TRBJ2-7, with TRBD1 identical over 9 bases. The CDR3 is 17 residues long. CDR1 is MNHNS and CDR2 is SASEGT in the germline V gene. After removal of 3 bases from V and 4 bases from J, the junction contained 13 bases not matched to a gene. The CDR3 protein is CASSDPSGQGLSYEQYF. The CDR3 coding sequence is TGTGCCAGCAGTGACCCCTCGGGACAGGGTTTATCTTACGAGCAGTACTTC.

The genes are TRBV5-6 and TRBJ2-7, with unresolved D. The V end was cut by 4 bases, the J end by 2 bases, with 7 bases between. The CDR3 contains 12 residues. CDR1 SGHDT and CDR2 YYEEEE come from the germline V gene. The CDR3 region has the DNA TGTGCCAGCAGCCTAACAACCTACGAGCAGTACTTC. It specifies CASSLTTYEQYF.

The chain recombines TRBV9 with TRBJ1-1; 8 bases map to TRBD1. Germline V CDR1 and CDR2: SGDLS, YYNGEE. J was trimmed by 4 bases and V by 1 base; bases with no gene match: 3. The CDR3 consists of 14 residues. Written as DNA, the CDR3 is TGTGCCAGCAGCGTATCGCAGGGGGCCACTGAAGCTTTCTTT. Its protein product is CASSVSQGATEAFF.

The chain couples TRBV6-4 to TRBJ1-6, with a possible D match to TRBD1 (6 bases). V was clipped by 2 bases and J by 7 bases, with 6 bases between them. CDR3 length equals 13 residues. Germline V gives CDR1 MRHNA, CDR2 SNTAGT. DNA for the CDR3: TGTGCCAGCAGTGACCAGGGGAATTCACCCCTCCACTTT. It codes for CASSDQGNSPLHF.

The chain recombines TRBV5-6 with TRBJ1-6, with a tentative D call TRBD1 (5 bases). The CDR3 contains 12 residues. Germline V gives CDR1 SGHDT, CDR2 YYEEEE. V lost 2 bases and J lost 9, with 6 bases in between. The CDR3 region has the DNA TGTGCCAGCAGCTTTGGGGGTTCACCCCTCCACTTT. As protein: CASSFGGSPLHF.

The rearrangement links TRBV6-6 to TRBJ1-5; TRBD1 aligns across 7 bases. CDR3 length: 16 residues. Germline loops: CDR1 MNHNY, CDR2 SVGAGI (reference sequence). Trimming removed 2 bases from V and 7 bases from J; junction bases left unmatched: 11. CDR3 loop: CASSYRNTGVDQPQHF. The CDR3 DNA follows: TGTGCCAGCAGTTACCGGAATACAGGGGTAGACCAGCCCCAGCATTTT.

V usage is TRBV24-1 and J usage is TRBJ2-1; D is unresolved. Germline lookup yields CDR1 KGHDR and CDR2 SFDVKD. Trimming shortened V by 3 bases and J by 6 bases, and 5 bases separated the two germline ends. The CDR3 has 12 residues. CDR3: CATSDLPNEQFF. CDR3 DNA: TGTGCCACCAGTGATCTCCCCAATGAGCAGTTCTTC.

This clone has just a few counts. CDR3 residues: CASSFGTGSHEQYF. As DNA, the CDR3 is TGTGCCAGCAGCTTCGGGACAGGGTCCCACGAGCAGTACTTC. The chain joins TRBV5-8 to TRBJ2-7, with 9 bases fitting TRBD1. This CDR3 is 14 amino acids long. The germline CDR1 and CDR2 sequences are SGHTS and YDEGEE. Germline trimming cut 2 bases from V and 5 bases from J; bases unmatched to any gene: 5.

This clone was detected only once. The chain has TRBV5-4 and TRBJ2-1, with 9 bases fitting TRBD1. V was pared by 4 bases and J by 10 bases, with 15 bases of the junction left unmatched. CDR1 is SGHNT, CDR2 YYREEE, per germline (reference sequence). CDR3 length equals 16 residues. CDR3 loop: CASSPNTGQGRWEQFF. The DNA of the CDR3 is TGTGCCAGCAGCCCTAACACGGGACAGGGACGGTGGGAGCAGTTCTTC.

The J gene is TRBJ2-1, the V gene TRBV5-5; 8 bases align to TRBD1. CDR1 is SGHKS and CDR2 is YYEKEE in the germline V gene (reference sequence). The CDR3 extends over 15 amino acids. V lost 4 bases, J lost 2 bases, and 5 bases stayed unmatched. Here the CDR3 reads CASSPGQGPYNEQFF. CDR3 in DNA: TGTGCCAGCAGCCCTGGACAGGGACCCTACAATGAGCAGTTCTTC. The variable domain in full, with the rest retrieved from reference TRBV5-5 and TRBJ2-1, is DAGVTQSPTHLIKTRGQQVTLRCSPISGHKSVSWYQQVLGQGPQFIFQYYEKEERGRGNFPDRFSARQFPNYSSELNVNALLLGDSALYLCASSPGQGPYNEQFFGPGTRLTVL.

The chain employs TRBV4-3 and TRBJ1-1; D remains ambiguous. Trimming left V 0 bases short and J 7 bases short, with 12 bases between. The CDR3 is 14 amino acids. The V gene's germline CDR1 is LGHNA and CDR2 YSLEER. In DNA, the CDR3 is TGCGCCAGCAGCCAAGATAAGTCGATAGGTGAAGCTTTCTTT. Translating it yields CASSQDKSIGEAFF.

The rearrangement links TRBV7-9 to TRBJ2-2, with a possible D match to TRBD1 (6 bases). The V gene's germline CDR1 is SEHNR and CDR2 FQNEAQ (reference sequence). The CDR3 runs 14 residues. The V gene lost 4 bases and the J gene lost 4 bases, with 10 bases spanning the gap. The CDR3 DNA is TGTGCCAGCAGCTACAGGGTTGGCACCGGGGAGCTGTTTTTT. Translating gives CASSYRVGTGELFF.

The V gene is TRBV3-1 (or the pseudogene TRBV3-2), the J gene TRBJ1-2, with 7 bases identical to TRBD1. J lost 3 bases, V lost 2 bases, and 9 bases had no gene match. The CDR3 covers 16 residues. The germline V gene has CDR1 LGHDT and CDR2 YNNKEL (reference sequence). The DNA for the CDR3 is TGTGCCAGCAGCCAACTCAAACACAGGGGAGACTATGGCTACACCTTC. It codes for CASSQLKHRGDYGYTF.

The J gene is TRBJ1-2, the V gene TRBV4-2, with TRBD1 identical over 7 bases. The CDR3 contains 15 residues. Germline V gives CDR1 LGHNA, CDR2 YNFKEQ. The V segment lost 3 bases and the J segment 3 bases; nucleotides outside the gene matches: 7. Written as DNA, the CDR3 is TGTGCCAGCAGCCAGGAACACAGGGGATACTATGGCTACACCTTC. Its translation: CASSQEHRGYYGYTF.

The chain links TRBV19 to TRBJ2-3; D perhaps matches TRBD2 (5 bases). This CDR3 is built from 17 residues. Germline CDR1 and CDR2: LNHDA and SQIVND (reference sequence). Trimming took off 2 bases at V and 2 bases at J, with 17 bases between the two ends. The DNA for the CDR3 is TGTGCCAGTAGTATATATGGTGGAGGCTCTTCCACAGATACGCAGTATTTT. This encodes CASSIYGGGSSTDTQYF.

In DNA, the CDR3 is TGCGCCAGCAGCGGCGCTTCGGCTAACTATGGCTACACCTTC. Its protein is CASSGASANYGYTF. This sequence joins TRBV5-1 and TRBJ1-2; D call uncertain. This CDR3 has 14 amino acids. The V gene lost 4 bases and the J gene lost 0 bases, with 10 bases spanning the gap. Per germline, CDR1 SGHRS and CDR2 YFSETQ.

This clone has more than one count but fewer than ten. The gene calls are TRBV4-2 and TRBJ1-6; a weak D match, TRBD1 (6 bases). V was pared by 1 base and J by 7 bases, with 17 bases between. The CDR3 spans 17 residues. Germline V gene lookup returns CDR1 LGHNA and CDR2 YNFKEQ. The CDR3 here is CASSQVDSGTLNSPLHF. CDR3 in DNA: TGTGCCAGCAGCCAAGTAGATTCGGGGACACTGAATTCACCCCTCCACTTT.

The V call is TRBV6-1, the J call TRBJ1-1; D gene uncertain. Deletions cut 1 base from V and 1 base from J, with 10 bases between. CDR3 length equals 15 residues. Germline CDR1 is MNHNS and CDR2 is SASEGT. The CDR3, as DNA: TGTGCCAGCAGTGAAGTTCCAGTTTCGAACACTGAAGCTTTCTTT. Translated: CASSEVPVSNTEAFF.

The chain recombines TRBV5-1 with TRBJ2-7; TRBD1 matches 8 bases. Germline V lookup: CDR1 SGHRS, CDR2 YFSETQ. The V segment lost 4 bases and the J segment 6 bases; nucleotides outside the gene matches: 6. This CDR3 has 13 residues. The DNA for the CDR3 is TGCGCCAGCAGCCGGACAGGGAAGATCGAGCAGTACTTC. Protein product: CASSRTGKIEQYF.

The genes are TRBV4-3 and TRBJ2-7; 9 nucleotides agree with TRBD1. J lost 1 base, V lost 3 bases, and 7 bases had no gene match. The CDR3 spans 16 residues. The germline gives CDR1 LGHNA, CDR2 YSLEER. The CDR3 nucleotides are TGCGCCAGCAGCCATGGACCCGGGACAGGGTCCTACGAGCAGTACTTC. It yields the protein CASSHGPGTGSYEQYF.

The rearrangement links TRBV5-1 to TRBJ2-7; D gene ambiguous. Between the trimmed V and J ends, which lost 0 bases and 1 base, there was a span of 5 bases. CDR3 length equals 13 residues. Germline values: CDR1 SGHRS, CDR2 YFSETQ. CDR3 in amino acids: CASSLDGSYEQYF. DNA for the CDR3: TGCGCCAGCAGCTTGGACGGTTCCTACGAGCAGTACTTC.